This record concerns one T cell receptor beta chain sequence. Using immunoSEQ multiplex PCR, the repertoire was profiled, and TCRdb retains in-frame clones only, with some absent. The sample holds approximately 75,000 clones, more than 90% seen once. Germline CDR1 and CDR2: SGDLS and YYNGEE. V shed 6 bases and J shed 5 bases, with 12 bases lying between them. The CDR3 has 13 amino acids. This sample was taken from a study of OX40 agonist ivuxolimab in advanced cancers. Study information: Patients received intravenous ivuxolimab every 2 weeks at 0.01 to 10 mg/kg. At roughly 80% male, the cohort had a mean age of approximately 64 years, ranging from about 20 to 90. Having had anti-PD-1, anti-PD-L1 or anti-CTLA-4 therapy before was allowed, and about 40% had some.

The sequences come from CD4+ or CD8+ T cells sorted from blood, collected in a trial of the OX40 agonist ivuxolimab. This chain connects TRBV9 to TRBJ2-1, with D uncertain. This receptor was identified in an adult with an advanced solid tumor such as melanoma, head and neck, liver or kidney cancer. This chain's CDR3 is CASTDRRDNEQFF. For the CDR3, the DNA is TGTGCCAGCACCGACCGCAGAGACAATGAGCAGTTCTTC.